The next 28 T cell receptor beta chains were all read from a single sample in a study of T-cell reconstitution after alpha-beta-depleted transplantation in children (dated by TCRdb to 2015 to 2016). Libraries were constructed by PCR. Instrument on record: Illumina HiSeq 2500. Molecular barcoding was employed in the preparation of TCR libraries, with unique molecular identifiers being used to normalize TCRbeta repertoire quantification. In-frame beta chains were kept once TCRdb had trimmed the public reads at Q25 with fastp and called clones with MiXCR. CDR3 protein sequences are deduplicated, and each keeps its most common genes and DNA. The sample table records approximately 420,000 distinct CDR3 sequences; 11% of these occur just once. The ten largest clones add up to over 4.5% of the sample. Sequenced here: PBMCs from the stem cell graft donor, sampled from the stem cell graft. The receptors derive from a human donor who donated a stem cell graft to a child with acute myeloid leukemia.

This clonotype turned up a few times. The V call is TRBV5-5, the J call TRBJ2-3, with 7 positions matching TRBD2. CDR1 and CDR2 from the germline V gene are SGHKS and YYEKEE (reference sequence). The trim removed 3 bases at V and 2 bases at J, leaving 3 bases unmatched. This CDR3 spans 14 amino acids. CDR3 bases: TGTGCCAGCAGCTGGGGGGGAAACACAGATACGCAGTATTTT. It translates to CASSWGGNTDTQYF.

The chain links TRBV6-5 to TRBJ2-2; D ambiguous. Looked up from germline, CDR1 is MNHEY and CDR2 is SVGAGI. The CDR3 covers 16 residues. Trimming removed 2 bases from V and 0 bases from J, with 10 bases in between. The CDR3 nucleotides are TGTGCCAGCAGTTACACAGCAAGACCGAACACCGGGGAGCTGTTTTTT. Translation: CASSYTARPNTGELFF.

This clonotype has a handful of counts. The chain has TRBV6-1 and TRBJ2-3, with D tentatively TRBD2 (6 bases). CDR3 length: 14 amino acids. Germline CDR1 is MNHNS and CDR2 is SASEGT. The V end lost 7 bases, the J end lost 4 bases, and 15 bases lay between the germline ends. The CDR3 loop is CASTVLPGADTQYF. For the CDR3, the DNA is TGTGCCAGCACGGTTCTCCCGGGAGCAGATACGCAGTATTTT.

CDR3 sequence: CASSFSDGALSGNTIYF. The CDR3 DNA is TGCGCCAGCAGCTTTAGTGACGGTGCGCTCTCTGGAAACACCATATATTTT. This chain connects TRBV5-1 to TRBJ1-3, with D unresolved. With 2 bases removed from V and 0 bases from J, the gap between germline ends came to 15 bases. There are 17 residues in the CDR3. Germline CDR1 and CDR2: SGHRS and YFSETQ.

The chain has TRBV29-1 and TRBJ2-3, with 10 bases identical to TRBD2. From germline, CDR1 is SQVTM and CDR2 ANQGSEA. The CDR3 is made up of 14 amino acids. J gave up 5 bases and V 4 bases, and 6 bases lay outside the gene matches. CDR3 DNA: TGCAGCGTTGTTACTAGCGGGATGGGAGATACGCAGTATTTT. Translating gives CSVVTSGMGDTQYF.

With regard to this clonotype: Relative to the germline gene, one junction end is altered; a read error may explain this. V gene TRBV7-7 combines with J gene TRBJ2-1; D may be TRBD1 (6 bases). Germline V gives CDR1 SSHAT, CDR2 FNYEAQ (reference sequence). The CDR3 contains 14 residues. CDR3: CASSLSTGPNEQFF. As DNA, the CDR3 is TGTGCTAGCAGCTTATCCACAGGGCCGAATGAGCAGTTCTTC.

The chain uses TRBV7-2 and TRBJ1-3; 8 positions match TRBD1. The V and J ends lost 1 base and 4 bases, in that order; junction bases with no gene match: 9. Germline V gene sequence: CDR1 SGHTA, CDR2 FQGNSA. The CDR3 totals 17 residues. The CDR3 region is CASSLGGRTGTGNTIYF. CDR3 DNA: TGTGCCAGCAGCTTAGGAGGAAGGACAGGGACCGGAAACACCATATATTTT.

This clonotype was seen at least ten times. The V gene is TRBV4-2, the J gene TRBJ2-7; 14 bases map to TRBD2. In germline, CDR1 is LGHNA, CDR2 YNFKEQ. The CDR3 is made up of 17 amino acids. J lost 5 bases, V lost 1 base, and 7 bases had no gene match. For the CDR3, the DNA is TGTGCCAGCAGCCAAGCAGAAGGGACTAGCGGGAGCGACGAGCAGTACTTC. Amino acids: CASSQAEGTSGSDEQYF.

A few counts support this clonotype. The chain joins TRBV11-1 to TRBJ2-3; 8 bases fit TRBD1. Germline CDR1 SGHAT, CDR2 FQDESV (reference sequence). The CDR3 is 16 residues long. J was trimmed by 4 bases and V by 0 bases; bases with no gene match: 6. The CDR3 sequence is CASSLADRVIPDTQYF. The CDR3 bases are TGTGCCAGCAGCTTAGCGGACAGGGTTATCCCAGATACGCAGTATTTT. The full variable domain, with the rest looked up from reference TRBV11-1 and TRBJ2-3, is EAEVAQSPRYKITEKSQAVAFWCDPISGHATLYWYRQILGQGPELLVQFQDESVVDDSQLPKDRFSAERLKGVDSTLKIQPAELGDSAMYLCASSLADRVIPDTQYFGPGTRLTVL.

The chain recombines TRBV30 with TRBJ1-1; 9 bases line up with TRBD1. Germline V lookup: CDR1 GTSNPN, CDR2 SVGIG (reference sequence). With V trimmed by 0 bases and J by 3 bases, 11 bases remained unmatched. The CDR3 has 17 amino acids. The CDR3 protein is CAWSVPGTGFFDTEAFF. The CDR3 coding sequence is TGTGCCTGGAGTGTCCCCGGGACAGGGTTTTTCGACACTGAAGCTTTCTTT.

The CDR3: CASSLGGHLYNSPLHF. As DNA, the CDR3 is TGCGCCAGCAGCTTGGGTGGACATCTCTATAATTCACCCCTCCACTTT. The chain uses TRBV5-1 and TRBJ1-6, with D possibly TRBD1 on 5 matching bases. The germline CDR1 and CDR2 sequences are SGHRS and YFSETQ. The length of the CDR3 is 16 residues. Trimming cost V 0 bases and J 3 bases, with 10 bases left between them.

This chain links TRBV12-3 or TRBV12-4 with TRBJ2-5; no reliable D call. The V and J ends lost 3 bases and 2 bases respectively, with 13 bases between them. The CDR3 has 15 amino acids. CDR3 loop: CASSFFQSQQETQYF. CDR3 DNA: TGTGCCAGCAGTTTTTTCCAGTCCCAACAAGAGACCCAGTACTTC.

This clonotype was observed a few times. This chain joins TRBV6-1 and TRBJ2-1; D is tentatively TRBD1 or TRBD2 (5 bases each). Trimming took off 5 bases at V and 4 bases at J, with 18 bases between the two ends. CDR1 is MNHNS, CDR2 SASEGT, per germline. The CDR3 sequence is 16 residues long. Written as DNA, the CDR3 is TGTGCCAGCAGTAGCATTGGGGGACGGGCGTACAATGAGCAGTTCTTC. As protein: CASSSIGGRAYNEQFF.

The rearrangement uses TRBV11-1 and TRBJ1-2; TRBD1 aligns across 7 bases. V gave up 1 base and J gave up 1 base; unmatched junction bases: 3. Germline V gene sequence: CDR1 SGHAT, CDR2 FQDESV (reference sequence). The CDR3 runs 15 residues. CDR3 coding DNA: TGTGCCAGCAGCTTAGAGGGACAGAATAACTATGGCTACACCTTC. Residues: CASSLEGQNNYGYTF.

The chain combines TRBV12-3 or TRBV12-4 with TRBJ2-1; no clear D gene. Trimming pared 6 bases from V and 7 bases from J, leaving 13 bases between. The CDR3 runs to 13 residues. The CDR3 is CASSIGTINEQFF. The CDR3 nucleotides are TGTGCCAGCAGCATAGGCACTATAAATGAGCAGTTCTTC.

The V gene is TRBV4-1, the J gene TRBJ2-2, with D maybe TRBD2 (5 bases). Per the germline V gene, CDR1 is MGHRA and CDR2 is YSYEKL. V was pared by 0 bases and J by 6 bases, with 11 bases between. This CDR3 is 15 amino acids long. The CDR3 DNA reads TGCGCCAGCAGCCAAGAGTGGGCTAGCTCCGGGGAGCTGTTTTTT. Encoded protein: CASSQEWASSGELFF.

This clonotype was counted a few times. The gene calls are TRBV29-1 and TRBJ2-1; D unclear. The CDR3 spans 12 residues. Germline-derived CDR1 and CDR2 are SQVTM and ANQGSEA. Trimming left V 2 bases short and J 7 bases short, with 9 bases between. The CDR3 nucleotides read TGCAGCGTTGAACACGGCCTAAATGAGCAGTTCTTC. It yields the protein CSVEHGLNEQFF.

The V gene is TRBV9, the J gene TRBJ2-1, with TRBD2 identical over 14 bases. CDR1 and CDR2 (germline): SGDLS, YYNGEE. This CDR3 is 17 amino acids long. V lost 4 bases to trimming and J lost 8 bases; unmatched junction nucleotides: 11. The CDR3 DNA reads as TGTGCCAGCAGCTCACTCCTTGGGACTAGCGGGAGAGATGAGCAGTTCTTC. Encoded protein: CASSSLLGTSGRDEQFF.

The rearrangement joins TRBV20-1 to TRBJ2-3, with TRBD2 matching over 10 bases. V lost 0 bases, J lost 2 bases, and 8 bases stayed unmatched. The CDR3 covers 17 residues. The germline V gene has CDR1 DFQATT and CDR2 SNEGSKA (reference sequence). CDR3: CSARDGASGSNTDTQYF. CDR3 coding DNA: TGCAGTGCTAGAGATGGGGCTAGCGGGAGTAACACAGATACGCAGTATTTT.

The genes are TRBV12-3 or TRBV12-4 and TRBJ2-4, with D hard to call. CDR3 length: 14 residues. Trimming took 2 bases from V and 0 from J, leaving 5 bases between them. The CDR3 sequence is CASSLSLAKNIQYF. CDR3 nucleotide sequence: TGTGCCAGCAGTTTAAGTCTAGCCAAAAACATTCAGTACTTC.

This chain connects TRBV19 to TRBJ2-2; TRBD1 matches at 12 bases. The germline V gene encodes CDR1 LNHDA and CDR2 SQIVND (reference sequence). V was clipped by 4 bases and J by 7 bases; unmatched bases: 13. The CDR3 is made up of 18 amino acids. The CDR3 loop is CASSTTPGQGAHVGELFF. CDR3 in DNA: TGTGCCAGTAGTACCACGCCGGGACAGGGGGCGCATGTCGGGGAGCTGTTTTTT.

The chain recombines TRBV29-1 with TRBJ2-5; a possible D gene is TRBD2 (6 bases). Trimming cost V 4 bases and J 4 bases, with 10 bases left between them. The CDR3 is made up of 12 amino acids. Per germline, CDR1 SQVTM and CDR2 ANQGSEA. CDR3 DNA sequence: TGCAGCGTTGTTTACGGGGGAGAGACCCAGTACTTC. Protein: CSVVYGGETQYF.

The rearrangement links TRBV20-1 to TRBJ2-7; a weak D match, TRBD1 (5 bases). Trimming pared 0 bases from V and 2 bases from J, leaving 11 bases between. The CDR3 has 14 amino acids. Per germline, CDR1 DFQATT and CDR2 SNEGSKA (reference sequence). The DNA of the CDR3 is TGCAGTGCTAGAGATAGACAGAGTGCCTACGAGCAGTACTTC. It codes for CSARDRQSAYEQYF.

This clonotype has just a few counts. The chain uses TRBV15 and TRBJ1-2; 8 bases agree with TRBD1. Germline CDR1 LNHNV, CDR2 YYDKDF (reference sequence). Trimming cost V 5 bases and J 5 bases; bases outside gene matches: 10. There are 15 residues in the CDR3. The CDR3 nucleotides read TGTGCCACCAGCGAGGGGACAGGACCTCGGTATGGCTACACCTTC. Its translation: CATSEGTGPRYGYTF.

This clonotype was seen a handful of times. This sequence joins TRBV12-3 or TRBV12-4 and TRBJ1-4; no definite D call. There are 14 residues in the CDR3. V gave up 6 bases and J gave up 6 bases, with 14 bases separating them. The CDR3 coding sequence is TGTGCCAGCAGCCTTGGTGTGATGGATGAAAAACTGTTTTTT. Amino acid sequence: CASSLGVMDEKLFF.

The chain is built from TRBV4-1 and TRBJ2-3, with D tentatively TRBD1 or TRBD2 (5 bases each). The germline gives CDR1 MGHRA, CDR2 YSYEKL. The V end was cut by 0 bases, the J end by 3 bases, with 13 bases between. This CDR3 has 16 residues. The CDR3 DNA sequence: TGCGCCAGCAGCCAAGATCGAGGGGCTGTGACAGATACGCAGTATTTT. Residues: CASSQDRGAVTDTQYF.

The chain joins TRBV20-1 to TRBJ2-1; 7 bases match TRBD1. The ends lost 6 bases at V and 8 bases at J; junction bases unmatched: 10. CDR1 DFQATT and CDR2 SNEGSKA come from the germline V gene (reference sequence). CDR3 length: 13 residues. CDR3: CSAFDRDKDEQFF. CDR3 bases: TGCAGTGCCTTCGACAGGGACAAAGATGAGCAGTTCTTC.

This clonotype occurred many times. The chain couples TRBV20-1 to TRBJ1-2, with 7 bases fitting TRBD1. V lost 5 bases, J lost 2 bases, and 11 bases stayed unmatched. CDR3 length: 15 residues. The V gene's germline CDR1 is DFQATT and CDR2 SNEGSKA (reference sequence). This CDR3 reads CSAAKDPQGNYGYTF. In DNA form, the CDR3 reads TGCAGTGCTGCGAAGGACCCACAGGGGAACTATGGCTACACCTTC.